Below, one T cell receptor (beta chain) is given with its context. The antigen is undetermined. The sample belongs to a study of cytomegalovirus exposure and HLA in healthy donors. General study results and limits: Later analysis suggested most CMV-associated TCR beta chains were HLA-restricted.

With 60 Vbeta and 13 Jbeta primers, the PCR was carried out. Study processing details: Counted up in a later analysis, unique TCR beta chains came to some 82 million, with roughly 11 million shared. Method: immunoSEQ multiplex PCR; TCRdb's copy keeps in-frame clones and lacks some. The V and J calls and clone size are taken from that table; D and trimming were inferred from the DNA. The sample records over 110,000 clones, roughly 80% being singletons. V lost 4 bases and J 1 base, leaving 12 bases between the germline ends. Germline V CDR1 and CDR2: MNHEY, SVGAGI. CDR3 length: 15 amino acids. The origin of this receptor is a woman in her fifties or sixties in good health and CMV-seropositive. Material: PBMCs. The V call is TRBV6-5, the J call TRBJ2-3; tentative D call: TRBD2 (5 bases). CDR3 residues: CASSSGRMGTDTQYF. CDR3 bases: TGTGCCAGCAGTTCGGGAAGGATGGGCACAGATACGCAGTATTTT.